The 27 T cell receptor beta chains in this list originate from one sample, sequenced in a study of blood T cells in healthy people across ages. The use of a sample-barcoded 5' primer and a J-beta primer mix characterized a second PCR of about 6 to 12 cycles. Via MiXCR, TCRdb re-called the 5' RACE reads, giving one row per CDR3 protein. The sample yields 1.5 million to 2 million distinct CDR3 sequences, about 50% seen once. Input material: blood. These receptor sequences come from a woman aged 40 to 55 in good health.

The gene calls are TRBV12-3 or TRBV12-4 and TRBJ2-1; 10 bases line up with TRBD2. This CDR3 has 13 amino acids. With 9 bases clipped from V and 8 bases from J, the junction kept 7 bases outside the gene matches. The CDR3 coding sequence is TGTGCCAGTCGGAGCGGGGGGGGGCATGAGCAGTTCTTC. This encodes CASRSGGGHEQFF.

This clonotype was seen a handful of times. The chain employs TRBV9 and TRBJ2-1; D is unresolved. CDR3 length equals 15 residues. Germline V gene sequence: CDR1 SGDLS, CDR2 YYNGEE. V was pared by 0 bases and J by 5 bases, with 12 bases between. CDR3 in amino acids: CASSVEGQVDNEQFF. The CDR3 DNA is TGTGCCAGCAGCGTAGAAGGGCAGGTGGACAATGAGCAGTTCTTC.

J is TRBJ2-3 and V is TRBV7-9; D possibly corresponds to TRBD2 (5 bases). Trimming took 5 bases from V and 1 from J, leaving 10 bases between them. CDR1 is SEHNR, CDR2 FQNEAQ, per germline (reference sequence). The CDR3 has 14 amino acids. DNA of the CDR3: TGTGCCAGCAGCATTTACGGGGGCACAGATACGCAGTATTTT. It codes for CASSIYGGTDTQYF.

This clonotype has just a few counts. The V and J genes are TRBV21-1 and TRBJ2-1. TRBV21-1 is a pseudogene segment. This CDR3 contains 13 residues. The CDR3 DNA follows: TGTGCCAGCAGCAACCAGACTCTCGACGAGCAGTTCTTC. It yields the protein CASSNQTLDEQFF.

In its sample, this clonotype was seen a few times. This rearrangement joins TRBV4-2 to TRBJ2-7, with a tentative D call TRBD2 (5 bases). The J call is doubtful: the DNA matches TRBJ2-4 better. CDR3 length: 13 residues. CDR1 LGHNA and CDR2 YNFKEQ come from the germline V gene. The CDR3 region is CASSPALAGIQYF. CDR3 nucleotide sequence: TGTGCCAGCAGCCCCGCGCTAGCAGGCATTCAGTACTTC.

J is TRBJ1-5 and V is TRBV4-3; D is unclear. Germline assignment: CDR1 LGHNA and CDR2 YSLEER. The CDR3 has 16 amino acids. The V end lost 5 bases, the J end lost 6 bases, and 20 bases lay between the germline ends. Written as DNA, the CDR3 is TGCGCCAGCAGCTCGGCACAGAGGGATGCTATTCAGCCCCAGCATTTT. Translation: CASSSAQRDAIQPQHF.

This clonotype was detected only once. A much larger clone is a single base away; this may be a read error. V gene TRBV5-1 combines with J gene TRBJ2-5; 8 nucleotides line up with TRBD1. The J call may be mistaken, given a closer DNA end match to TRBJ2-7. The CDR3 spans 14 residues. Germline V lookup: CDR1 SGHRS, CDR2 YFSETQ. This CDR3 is CASSQQTGAYEQYF. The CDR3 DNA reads TGCGCCAGCAGCCAACAGACAGGGGCCTACGAGCAGTACTTC.

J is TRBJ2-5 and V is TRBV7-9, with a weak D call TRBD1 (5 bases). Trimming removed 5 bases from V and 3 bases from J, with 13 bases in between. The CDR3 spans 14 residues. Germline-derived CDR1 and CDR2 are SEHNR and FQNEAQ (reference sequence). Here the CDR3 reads CASSERQLKETQYF. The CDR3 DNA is TGTGCCAGCAGCGAAAGACAGCTCAAAGAGACCCAGTACTTC.

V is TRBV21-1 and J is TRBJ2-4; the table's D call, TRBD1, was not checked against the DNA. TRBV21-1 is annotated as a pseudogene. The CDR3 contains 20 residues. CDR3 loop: CASSKWRDSGGSESKNIQYF. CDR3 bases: TGTGCCAGCAGCAAATGGCGCGACTCGGGGGGATCGGAGAGCAAAAACATTCAGTACTTC.

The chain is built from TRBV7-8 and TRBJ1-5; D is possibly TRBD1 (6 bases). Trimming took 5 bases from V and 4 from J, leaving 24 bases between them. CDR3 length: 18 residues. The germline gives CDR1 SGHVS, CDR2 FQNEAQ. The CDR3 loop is CASSGVQGSLSTNQPQHF. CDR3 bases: TGTGCCAGCAGCGGAGTACAGGGTAGTTTAAGTACAAATCAGCCCCAGCATTTT.

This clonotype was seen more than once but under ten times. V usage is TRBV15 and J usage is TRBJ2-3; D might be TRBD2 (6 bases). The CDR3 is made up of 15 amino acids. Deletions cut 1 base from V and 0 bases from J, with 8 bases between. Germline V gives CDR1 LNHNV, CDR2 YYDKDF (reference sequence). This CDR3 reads CATSRGRGSTDTQYF. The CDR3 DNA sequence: TGTGCCACCAGCAGAGGACGGGGGAGCACAGATACGCAGTATTTT. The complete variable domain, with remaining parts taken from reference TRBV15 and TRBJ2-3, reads DAMVIQNPRYQVTQFGKPVTLSCSQTLNHNVMYWYQQKSSQAPKLLFHYYDKDFNNEADTPDNFQSRRPNTSFCFLDIRSPGLGDTAMYLCATSRGRGSTDTQYFGPGTRLTVL.

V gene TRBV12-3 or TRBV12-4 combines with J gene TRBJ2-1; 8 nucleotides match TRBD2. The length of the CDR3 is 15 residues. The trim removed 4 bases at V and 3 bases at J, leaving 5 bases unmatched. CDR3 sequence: CASSSGGAYYNEQFF. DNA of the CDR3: TGTGCCAGCAGTTCGGGAGGGGCCTACTACAATGAGCAGTTCTTC.

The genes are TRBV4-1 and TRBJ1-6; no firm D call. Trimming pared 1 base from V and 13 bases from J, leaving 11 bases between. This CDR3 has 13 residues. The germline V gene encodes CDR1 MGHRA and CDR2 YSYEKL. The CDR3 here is CASSQVVFSPLHF. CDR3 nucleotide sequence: TGCGCCAGCAGCCAAGTTGTATTTTCCCCCCTCCACTTT.

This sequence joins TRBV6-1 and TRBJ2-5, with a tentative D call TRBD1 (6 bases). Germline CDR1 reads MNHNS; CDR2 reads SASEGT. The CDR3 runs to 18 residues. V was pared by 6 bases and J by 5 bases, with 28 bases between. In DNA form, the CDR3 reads TGTGCCAGCAGCCACCTAACAAACCGAGTGGGGGCGAGGGAGACCCAGTACTTC. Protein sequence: CASSHLTNRVGARETQYF.

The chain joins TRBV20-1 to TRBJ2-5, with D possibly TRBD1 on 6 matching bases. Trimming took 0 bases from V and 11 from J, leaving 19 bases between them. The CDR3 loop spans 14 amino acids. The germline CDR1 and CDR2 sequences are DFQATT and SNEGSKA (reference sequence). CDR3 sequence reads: CSARDIAQPGEQYF. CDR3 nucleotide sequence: TGCAGTGCTAGAGATATCGCCCAACCAGGGGAGCAGTACTTC.

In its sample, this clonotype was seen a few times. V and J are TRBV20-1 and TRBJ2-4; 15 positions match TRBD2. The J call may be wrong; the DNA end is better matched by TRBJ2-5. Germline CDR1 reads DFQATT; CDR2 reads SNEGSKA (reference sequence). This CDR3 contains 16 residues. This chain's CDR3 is CSASGTSGGYQETQYF. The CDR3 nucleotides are TGCAGTGCTAGTGGGACTAGCGGGGGGTACCAAGAGACCCAGTACTTC.

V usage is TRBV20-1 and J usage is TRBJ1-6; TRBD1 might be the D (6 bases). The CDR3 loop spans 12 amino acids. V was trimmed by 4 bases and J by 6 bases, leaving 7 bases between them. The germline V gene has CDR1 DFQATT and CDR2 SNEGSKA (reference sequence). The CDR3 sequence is CSANRANSPLHF. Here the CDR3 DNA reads TGCAGTGCTAACAGGGCTAATTCACCCCTCCACTTT.

The CDR3 loop is CASSQGSGDPFQYF. Here the CDR3 DNA reads TGTGCCAGCAGCCAAGGGTCAGGGGATCCTTTTCAGTACTTC. This rearrangement joins TRBV4-2 to TRBJ2-7; possible D gene TRBD1, 6 bases. The CDR3 is made up of 14 amino acids. From germline, CDR1 is LGHNA and CDR2 YNFKEQ. The V end was cut by 1 base, the J end by 10 bases, with 17 bases between.

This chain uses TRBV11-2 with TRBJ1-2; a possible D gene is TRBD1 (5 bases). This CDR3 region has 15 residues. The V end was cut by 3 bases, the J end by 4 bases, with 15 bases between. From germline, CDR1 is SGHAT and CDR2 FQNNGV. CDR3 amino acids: CASSFVPGTTYGYTF. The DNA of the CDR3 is TGTGCCAGCAGCTTCGTACCCGGGACCACCTATGGCTACACCTTC. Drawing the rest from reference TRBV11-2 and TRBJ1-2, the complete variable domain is EAGVAQSPRYKIIEKRQSVAFWCNPISGHATLYWYQQILGQGPKLLIQFQNNGVVDDSQLPKDRFSAERLKGVDSTLKIQPAKLEDSAVYLCASSFVPGTTYGYTFGSGTRLTVV.

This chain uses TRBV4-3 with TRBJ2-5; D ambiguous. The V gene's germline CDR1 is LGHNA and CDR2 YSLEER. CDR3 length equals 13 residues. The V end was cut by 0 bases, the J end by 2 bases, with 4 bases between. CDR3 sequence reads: CASSQEAQETQYF. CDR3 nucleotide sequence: TGCGCCAGCAGCCAAGAGGCTCAAGAGACCCAGTACTTC.

The chain's CDR3 is CASSQDRRGGEETQYF. CDR3 DNA: TGTGCCAGCAGCCAAGACCGAAGGGGGGGGGAAGAGACCCAGTACTTC. This sequence joins TRBV3-1 and TRBJ2-5; perhaps TRBD2 as D (7 bases). Between the trimmed V and J ends, which lost 0 bases and 3 bases, there was a span of 14 bases. The CDR3 totals 16 residues. CDR1 is LGHDT, CDR2 YNNKEL, per germline (reference sequence).

The CDR3: CASSLDNRGRRGYTF. CDR3 DNA: TGTGCCAGCAGCTTAGACAACAGGGGGCGCAGGGGCTACACCTTC. This sequence joins TRBV7-9 and TRBJ1-2; TRBD1 matches at 9 bases. The CDR3 extends over 15 amino acids. Germline V gives CDR1 SEHNR, CDR2 FQNEAQ (reference sequence). Trimming cost V 1 base and J 8 bases; bases outside gene matches: 8.

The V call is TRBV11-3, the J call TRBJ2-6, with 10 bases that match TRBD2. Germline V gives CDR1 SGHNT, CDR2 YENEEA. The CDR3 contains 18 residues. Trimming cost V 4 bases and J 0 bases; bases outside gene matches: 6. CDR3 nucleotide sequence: TGTGCCAGCAGCTCTACACTAGCGGGGAGCTCTGGGGCCAACGTCCTGACTTTC. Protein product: CASSSTLAGSSGANVLTF.

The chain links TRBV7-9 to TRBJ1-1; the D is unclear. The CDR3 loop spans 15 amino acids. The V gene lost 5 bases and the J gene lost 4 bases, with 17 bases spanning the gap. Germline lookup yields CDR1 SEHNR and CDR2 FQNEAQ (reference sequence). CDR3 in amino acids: CASSPPRVSGTEAFF. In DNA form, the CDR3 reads TGTGCCAGCAGCCCCCCGAGGGTTTCGGGCACTGAAGCTTTCTTT.

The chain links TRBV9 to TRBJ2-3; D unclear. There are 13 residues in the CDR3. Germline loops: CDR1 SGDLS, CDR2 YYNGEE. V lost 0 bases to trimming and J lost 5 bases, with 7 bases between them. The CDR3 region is CASSVDGVDTQYF. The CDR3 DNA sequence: TGTGCCAGCAGCGTAGATGGGGTAGATACGCAGTATTTT.

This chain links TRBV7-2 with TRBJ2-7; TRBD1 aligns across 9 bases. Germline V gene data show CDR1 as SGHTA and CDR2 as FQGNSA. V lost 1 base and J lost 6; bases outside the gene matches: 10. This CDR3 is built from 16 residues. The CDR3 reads CASSLVVGTGFREQYF. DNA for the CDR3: TGTGCCAGCAGCTTAGTCGTGGGGACAGGGTTCCGCGAGCAGTACTTC.

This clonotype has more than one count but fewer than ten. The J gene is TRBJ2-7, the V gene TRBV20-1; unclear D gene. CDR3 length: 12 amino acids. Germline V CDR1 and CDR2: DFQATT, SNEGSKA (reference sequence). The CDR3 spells CQNSKRPYEQYF. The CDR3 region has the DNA TGCCAAAATTCAAAAAGGCCCTACGAGCAGTACTTC.